Below, 25 T cell receptor beta chains from the same sample are listed, as sequenced in a study of glioma-infiltrating T cells after dendritic cell vaccination. The repertoire was sequenced with immunoSEQ multiplex PCR; TCRdb's copy has only in-frame clones and lacks some. The sample has 99,000 or so clones, 90% seen once. The time point is: after dendritic cell vaccination, including at tumor progression/relapse. Sequencing used blood, obtained after dendritic cell vaccination. The receptor set was obtained from a human donor with glioblastoma.

V is TRBV7-3 and J is TRBJ2-1, with TRBD2 identical over 7 bases. This CDR3 has 15 residues. Germline loops: CDR1 SGHTA, CDR2 FQGTGA. The trim removed 5 bases at V and 3 bases at J, leaving 7 bases unmatched. CDR3 residues: CASSKAGTNYNEQFF. The CDR3 DNA reads TGTGCCAGCAGCAAGGCCGGGACTAACTACAATGAGCAGTTCTTC.

This clone showed up just a few times. The chain is built from TRBV30 and TRBJ2-3, with 9 bases identical to TRBD2. Germline loops: CDR1 GTSNPN, CDR2 SVGIG (reference sequence). J gave up 3 bases and V 3 bases, and 4 bases lay outside the gene matches. This CDR3 is 14 amino acids long. The DNA of the CDR3 is TGTGCCTGGAGCGGTAGCGGGAGAACAGATACGCAGTATTTT. Translating it yields CAWSGSGRTDTQYF.

The genes are TRBV27 and TRBJ2-4; 8 nucleotides agree with TRBD2. The CDR3 runs to 14 residues. With 4 bases clipped from V and 6 bases from J, the junction kept 5 bases outside the gene matches. The germline gives CDR1 MNHEY, CDR2 SMNVEV (reference sequence). The CDR3 loop is CASSSTGGGNIQYF. The CDR3 bases are TGTGCCAGCAGTTCGACCGGGGGGGGAAACATTCAGTACTTC.

Here the CDR3 reads CAWSTGGRWAEAFF. For the CDR3, the DNA is TGTGCCTGGAGTACAGGGGGCAGGTGGGCTGAAGCTTTCTTT. The chain joins TRBV30 to TRBJ1-1; 9 bases fit TRBD1. Germline loops: CDR1 GTSNPN, CDR2 SVGIG (reference sequence). V was clipped by 2 bases and J by 6 bases; unmatched bases: 7. This CDR3 spans 14 amino acids.

The rearrangement links TRBV9 to TRBJ1-2; 9 bases match TRBD1. V trimming: 3 bases; J trimming: 8 bases; junction bases outside the gene matches: 8. This CDR3 contains 14 residues. Germline CDR1 and CDR2: SGDLS and YYNGEE. The CDR3 here is CASSATQGAEGYTF. The DNA for the CDR3 is TGTGCCAGCAGCGCCACACAGGGGGCTGAGGGCTACACCTTC.

This chain connects TRBV18 to TRBJ2-7; D is uncertain. V gave up 6 bases and J gave up 2 bases, with 8 bases separating them. Germline V gene data show CDR1 as KGHSH and CDR2 as LQKENI. CDR3 length: 12 amino acids. This CDR3 reads CASSPTAYEQYF. As DNA, the CDR3 is TGTGCCAGCTCCCCTACAGCCTACGAGCAGTACTTC.

The gene calls are TRBV5-1 and TRBJ2-7, with 7 positions matching TRBD1. Germline lookup yields CDR1 SGHRS and CDR2 YFSETQ. Trimming took 4 bases from V and 0 from J; bases not matched to a gene: 7. The CDR3 is 15 amino acids. The CDR3 DNA reads as TGCGCCAGCAGCACTCCGACAGGGCCCTCCTACGAGCAGTACTTC. It translates to CASSTPTGPSYEQYF.

The chain couples TRBV6-6 to TRBJ2-7; possible D gene TRBD1, 6 bases. Germline loops: CDR1 MNHNY, CDR2 SVGAGI (reference sequence). V lost 3 bases, J lost 0 bases, and 12 bases lay in between. The CDR3 extends over 15 amino acids. CDR3 sequence: CASSYRRTASYEQYF. In DNA form, the CDR3 reads TGTGCCAGCAGTTATCGAAGGACAGCCTCCTACGAGCAGTACTTC.

The chain combines TRBV10-2 with TRBJ1-2, with 9 bases aligning to TRBD1. The V gene end was trimmed by 4 bases and the J gene end by 2 bases; junction bases not matched to a gene: 5. Germline V lookup: CDR1 WSHSY, CDR2 SAAADI. The CDR3 has 15 residues. The CDR3 nucleotides are TGCGCCAGCAGTGGGGGACAGGGAACAAACTATGGCTACACCTTC. As protein: CASSGGQGTNYGYTF.

V is TRBV7-9 and J is TRBJ2-7, with unresolved D. Germline loops: CDR1 SEHNR, CDR2 FQNEAQ (reference sequence). The CDR3 runs 14 residues. V lost 3 bases, J lost 1 base, and 10 bases lay in between. Here the CDR3 DNA reads TGTGCCAGCAGCTTCGGCACTACTTCCTACGAGCAGTACTTC. Residues: CASSFGTTSYEQYF.

The chain has TRBV5-1 and TRBJ1-4; D unclear. The CDR3 is 13 residues long. The germline V gene encodes CDR1 SGHRS and CDR2 YFSETQ. The ends were cut back, 1 base at V and 3 bases at J, with 4 bases in the middle. Here the CDR3 DNA reads TGCGCCAGCAGCTTGACGGCTAATGAAAAACTGTTTTTT. This encodes CASSLTANEKLFF. Full variable domain (missing parts from reference TRBV5-1 and TRBJ1-4): KAGVTQTPRYLIKTRGQQVTLSCSPISGHRSVSWYQQTPGQGLQFLFEYFSETQRNKGNFPGRFSGRQFSNSRSEMNVSTLELGDSALYLCASSLTANEKLFFGSGTQLSVL.

This chain uses TRBV18 with TRBJ2-3, with D possibly being TRBD2 (5 bases). The germline CDR1 and CDR2 sequences are KGHSH and LQKENI. Trimming shortened V by 3 bases and J by 3 bases, and 10 bases separated the two germline ends. CDR3 size: 14 residues. CDR3 sequence: CASSPVPGTDTQYF. The CDR3 bases are TGTGCCAGCTCACCGGTTCCGGGGACAGATACGCAGTATTTT.

This clone was recorded once. V usage is TRBV7-9 and J usage is TRBJ2-2, with 9 bases lining up with TRBD1. The CDR3 is 14 residues long. J gave up 4 bases and V 5 bases, and 2 bases lay outside the gene matches. CDR1 and CDR2 from the germline V gene are SEHNR and FQNEAQ (reference sequence). CDR3 coding DNA: TGTGCCAGCAGCAGGACAGGGGTCACCGGGGAGCTGTTTTTT. Translation: CASSRTGVTGELFF.

The V call is TRBV19, the J call TRBJ2-7; 10 positions agree with TRBD1. V lost 5 bases to trimming and J lost 3 bases; unmatched junction nucleotides: 4. Germline V CDR1 and CDR2: LNHDA, SQIVND (reference sequence). The CDR3 consists of 14 residues. The CDR3 region is CASSSRTGGYEQYF. As DNA, the CDR3 is TGTGCCAGTAGTTCGAGGACAGGGGGCTACGAGCAGTACTTC.

The chain carries TRBV7-9 and TRBJ2-7; tentative D call: TRBD1 (5 bases). This CDR3 is built from 14 residues. Germline lookup yields CDR1 SEHNR and CDR2 FQNEAQ (reference sequence). With 1 base removed from V and 0 bases from J, the gap between germline ends came to 7 bases. As DNA, the CDR3 is TGTGCCAGCAGCTTAGACAGGAACTCCTACGAGCAGTACTTC. It yields the protein CASSLDRNSYEQYF.

This clone came up a few times. The chain uses TRBV2 and TRBJ1-1, with a possible D match to TRBD1 (6 bases). Germline V gives CDR1 SNHLY, CDR2 FYNNEI. Trimming pared 6 bases from V and 5 bases from J, leaving 13 bases between. The CDR3 contains 13 residues. CDR3 sequence reads: CASSVQGRTEAFF. Written as DNA, the CDR3 is TGTGCCAGCAGCGTACAGGGTAGGACTGAAGCTTTCTTT.

J is TRBJ1-1 and V is TRBV10-3; D gene unclear. Germline CDR1 is ENHRY and CDR2 is SYGVKD. The CDR3 has 11 residues. V lost 6 bases and J 10 bases, leaving 12 bases between the germline ends. The CDR3 here is CAISGSFGAFF. The CDR3 DNA sequence: TGTGCCATCAGCGGTTCGTTCGGAGCTTTCTTT.

This clone was seen just once. V usage is TRBV14 and J usage is TRBJ2-3, with D maybe TRBD2 (6 bases). The CDR3 sequence is 16 residues long. Per germline, CDR1 SGHDN and CDR2 FVKESK. V lost 3 bases and J 3 bases, leaving 16 bases between the germline ends. The CDR3, as DNA: TGTGCCAGCAGCCACCGGTTCGGGGGAGTAACAGATACGCAGTATTTT. It codes for CASSHRFGGVTDTQYF.

The CDR3 DNA reads TGTGCCAGCAGCCCATCCCGGTGGGAGCAGTACTTC. Encoded protein: CASSPSRWEQYF. The rearrangement uses TRBV11-3 and TRBJ2-7; D ambiguous. The CDR3 is made up of 12 amino acids. Germline V lookup: CDR1 SGHNT, CDR2 YENEEA. Between the trimmed V and J ends, which lost 5 bases and 7 bases, there was a span of 12 bases.

The V and J genes are TRBV5-4 and TRBJ2-1; 10 bases are a match to TRBD2. From germline, CDR1 is SGHNT and CDR2 YYREEE (reference sequence). The V and J ends lost 0 bases and 2 bases, in that order; junction bases with no gene match: 5. The CDR3 extends over 17 amino acids. The CDR3, as DNA: TGTGCCAGCAGCTTGGTAGCGGGAGGAGGGGCCTACAATGAGCAGTTCTTC. It translates to CASSLVAGGGAYNEQFF.

The V call is TRBV19, the J call TRBJ1-2; 7 bases match TRBD1. CDR1 and CDR2 from the germline V gene are LNHDA and SQIVND (reference sequence). The CDR3 runs 13 residues. V lost 6 bases to trimming and J lost 6 bases; unmatched junction nucleotides: 7. This CDR3 is CASRVGGGDGYTF. In DNA form, the CDR3 reads TGTGCCAGTAGAGTCGGAGGGGGCGATGGCTACACCTTC.

The sample holds one count of this clone. This chain links TRBV4-1 with TRBJ2-5, with D tentatively TRBD2 (7 bases). CDR3 length: 16 amino acids. The germline V and J ends were trimmed by 4 bases and 5 bases, with 20 bases remaining between them. Germline CDR1 reads MGHRA; CDR2 reads YSYEKL. CDR3 in amino acids: CASSPGTPGGWETQYF. CDR3 sequence (DNA): TGCGCCAGCAGCCCCGGGACGCCGGGGGGCTGGGAGACCCAGTACTTC.

The V gene is TRBV7-6, the J gene TRBJ2-3; possibly TRBD1 for D (6 bases). The CDR3 covers 16 residues. Trimming left V 5 bases short and J 5 bases short, with 20 bases between. Per germline, CDR1 SGHVS and CDR2 FNYEAQ. The CDR3 is CASSAQGGEGKDTQYF. DNA of the CDR3: TGTGCCAGCAGCGCCCAAGGGGGAGAGGGAAAAGATACGCAGTATTTT.

The table lists this clone with a few counts. This chain uses TRBV6-5 with TRBJ2-7, with a tentative D call TRBD1 (6 bases). In germline, CDR1 is MNHEY, CDR2 SVGAGI. Trimming took 4 bases from V and 4 from J, leaving 14 bases between them. This CDR3 has 14 amino acids. This CDR3 reads CASSFLGQGYEQYF. CDR3 DNA sequence: TGTGCCAGCAGTTTCCTAGGGCAGGGGTACGAGCAGTACTTC.

This rearrangement joins TRBV6-1 to TRBJ2-7; 11 nucleotides match TRBD1. Germline trimming cut 1 base from V and 1 base from J; bases unmatched to any gene: 6. CDR1 and CDR2 (germline): MNHNS, SASEGT. The CDR3 runs 17 residues. CDR3 in DNA: TGTGCCAGCAGTGAAGGGACAGGGGGCGGGCTGTCCTACGAGCAGTACTTC. Its protein product is CASSEGTGGGLSYEQYF.